The TCR beta chain under discussion was sequenced for a study of cytomegalovirus exposure and HLA in healthy donors. The repertoire was sequenced with immunoSEQ multiplex PCR; TCRdb's copy has only in-frame clones and lacks some. This sample yields more than 130,000 clones, of which about 91% are seen a single time; approximately 7.5% belongs to the top ten. Germline assignment: CDR1 SEHNR and CDR2 FQNEAQ (reference sequence). The V end was cut by 2 bases, the J end by 6 bases, with 20 bases between. The CDR3 has 17 residues. The donors belonged to the roughly 130-subject validation cohort, separate from the roughly 650-subject first cohort.

The sequence was obtained from a woman under 30 in good health and CMV-seropositive. This chain joins TRBV7-9 and TRBJ2-1; D is possibly TRBD2 (6 bases). Sequenced sample: PBMCs. CDR3 DNA sequence: TGTGCCAGCAGCTTAACCGCCGGGACTCTCCTGGGCAATGAGCAGTTCTTC. It is translated as CASSLTAGTLLGNEQFF.